One sample yielded the 19 T cell receptor beta chains listed below, sequenced in a study of cytotoxic CD8 clonotypes in ibrutinib-treated CLL listed by TCRdb under 2021. The time point label here, explained by the study, means: approximately 11 months on ibrutinib. The protocol used for the library was the immunoSEQ multiplex PCR assay. What TCRdb holds here is the immuneACCESS table cut down to in-frame rearrangements. Part of the clones is not present; checked against another copy, under half of the missing clones reflect an unresolved V gene, and the others are unexplained. This sample comprises about 140,000 clones, 70% to 80% of them detected only once. Together, the top ten hold around a quarter of the sample. The starting material was PBMCs, obtained after 12 months of ibrutinib treatment. The receptors were gathered from a human donor with chronic lymphocytic leukemia.

Points on this clone: One junction end disagrees with the germline gene, perhaps due to a read error. The chain links TRBV10-3 to TRBJ2-1, with a weak D call TRBD1 (6 bases). The CDR3 is made up of 14 amino acids. Germline CDR1 reads ENHRY; CDR2 reads SYGVKD. The CDR3 reads CASSPGQKNNEQFF. In nucleotides, the CDR3 is TGTGCCAGCAGTCCCGGACAGAAAAACAATGAGCAGTTCTTC.

This clone was found a few times. The CDR3: CASSLGLAGVNEQFF. DNA of the CDR3: TGTGCCAGCAGCTTAGGGCTAGCGGGAGTCAATGAGCAGTTCTTC. This rearrangement joins TRBV11-3 to TRBJ2-1, with 10 bases aligning to TRBD2. The germline V gene has CDR1 SGHNT and CDR2 YENEEA. With 1 base clipped from V and 6 bases from J, the junction kept 3 bases outside the gene matches. CDR3 length equals 15 residues.

V gene TRBV10-3 combines with J gene TRBJ1-1; 7 bases map to TRBD1. The V gene's germline CDR1 is ENHRY and CDR2 SYGVKD. The CDR3 has 15 amino acids. Trimming at V came to 6 bases and at J to 1 base, leaving 8 bases not matched to a gene. CDR3 region: CAIRPGGRGNTEAFF. CDR3 DNA: TGTGCCATCAGGCCAGGGGGTAGGGGGAACACTGAAGCTTTCTTT.

This clone was observed a handful of times. The V call is TRBV19, the J call TRBJ1-3; the match to TRBD1 covers 8 bases. Trimming at V came to 3 bases and at J to 8 bases, leaving 3 bases not matched to a gene. CDR3 length: 13 residues. The germline V gene encodes CDR1 LNHDA and CDR2 SQIVND (reference sequence). CDR3 sequence: CASSIDRGHTIYF. The CDR3 DNA is TGTGCCAGTAGTATCGACAGGGGTCACACCATATATTTT.

The rearrangement uses TRBV5-5 and TRBJ2-6; maybe TRBD2 (5 bases). Germline V lookup: CDR1 SGHKS, CDR2 YYEKEE (reference sequence). The CDR3 spans 16 residues. Trimming left V 1 base short and J 2 bases short, with 10 bases between. DNA for the CDR3: TGTGCCAGCAGCTTGTTCAAGGGAGCTGGGGCCAACGTCCTGACTTTC. Protein sequence: CASSLFKGAGANVLTF.

The rearrangement uses TRBV11-2 and TRBJ2-2, with D possibly called TRBD1 or TRBD2 (5 bases each). The germline gives CDR1 SGHAT, CDR2 FQNNGV. V was pared by 6 bases and J by 4 bases, with 15 bases between. This CDR3 has 15 amino acids. The CDR3: CASSVQSGATGELFF. DNA for the CDR3: TGTGCCAGCAGTGTACAGTCCGGGGCCACCGGGGAGCTGTTTTTT.

The CDR3 sequence is CASRYRRGRGHNQPQHF. The CDR3 nucleotides are TGTGCCAGCAGATATCGGCGAGGGCGGGGGCACAATCAGCCCCAGCATTTT. The chain has TRBV7-6 and TRBJ1-5; TRBD1 is a possible D gene (6 bases). Germline V CDR1 and CDR2: SGHVS, FNYEAQ. This CDR3 is 17 amino acids long. Trimming removed 6 bases at V and 3 bases at J, with 21 bases between.

The V gene is TRBV30, the J gene TRBJ1-4; a possible D gene is TRBD1 (6 bases). The CDR3 is 14 residues long. In germline, CDR1 is GTSNPN, CDR2 SVGIG (reference sequence). Trimming stripped 2 bases from V and 7 bases from J, with 14 bases between. The CDR3 DNA reads as TGTGCCTGGAGTCCAGGCAGGGGCGTTGAAAAACTGTTTTTT. Amino acids: CAWSPGRGVEKLFF.

This clone was seen only a few times. The chain combines TRBV7-9 with TRBJ1-1; D is unclear. Germline CDR1 reads SEHNR; CDR2 reads FQNEAQ (reference sequence). This CDR3 contains 14 residues. The V end lost 4 bases, the J end lost 1 base, and 10 bases lay between the germline ends. This chain's CDR3 is CASSSTAQNTEAFF. In DNA form, the CDR3 reads TGTGCCAGCAGCTCTACAGCACAGAACACTGAAGCTTTCTTT. Variable domain in full (rest from reference TRBV7-9 and TRBJ1-1): DTGVSQNPRHKITKRGQNVTFRCDPISEHNRLYWYRQTLGQGPEFLTYFQNEAQLEKSRLLSDRFSAERPKGSFSTLEIQRTEQGDSAMYLCASSSTAQNTEAFFGQGTRLTVV.

The gene calls are TRBV2 and TRBJ2-1; D is undetermined. The CDR3 runs 12 residues. Germline CDR1 is SNHLY and CDR2 is FYNNEI. The V end lost 11 bases, the J end lost 1 base, and 9 bases lay between the germline ends. The CDR3 nucleotides read TGTGCCTCCCTGGGGTCCTACAATGAGCAGTTCTTC. Amino acid sequence: CASLGSYNEQFF.

The rearrangement links TRBV2 to TRBJ2-1, with D possibly TRBD1 on 5 matching bases. The CDR3 contains 11 residues. Trimming removed 5 bases at V and 9 bases at J, with 8 bases between. Germline lookup yields CDR1 SNHLY and CDR2 FYNNEI. Here the CDR3 reads CASSQGTEQFF. The CDR3, as DNA: TGTGCCAGCAGTCAGGGTACTGAGCAGTTCTTC. The whole variable domain, remainder taken from reference TRBV2 and TRBJ2-1, is EPEVTQTPSHQVTQMGQEVILRCVPISNHLYFYWYRQILGQKVEFLVSFYNNEISEKSEIFDDQFSVERPDGSNFTLKIRSTKLEDSAMYFCASSQGTEQFFGPGTRLTVL.

V is TRBV19 and J is TRBJ2-1; TRBD1 matches 10 bases. The V gene's germline CDR1 is LNHDA and CDR2 SQIVND (reference sequence). V was pared by 4 bases and J by 0 bases, with 6 bases of the junction left unmatched. The CDR3 sequence is 17 residues long. DNA for the CDR3: TGTGCCAGTAGTAGGGGACAGGGGATGAGCTCCTACAATGAGCAGTTCTTC. Translated, it gives CASSRGQGMSSYNEQFF.

CDR3 region: CAISESGTTSYEQYF. The CDR3 DNA follows: TGTGCCATCAGTGAGAGCGGTACTACTTCCTACGAGCAGTACTTC. The chain uses TRBV10-3 and TRBJ2-7; a possible D gene is TRBD2 (5 bases). CDR3 length equals 15 residues. V was clipped by 2 bases and J by 1 base, with 12 bases between them. Germline CDR1 and CDR2: ENHRY and SYGVKD.

This clone has only a few counts. V gene TRBV25-1 combines with J gene TRBJ1-2; 7 bases match TRBD1. The J segment lost 8 bases and the V segment lost 7 bases, leaving 13 bases of the junction unmatched. Germline CDR1 and CDR2: MGHDK and SYGVNS. The CDR3 contains 14 residues. The DNA for the CDR3 is TGTGCCAGCACCTCCCCCCAGGGGGGAGGAGGCTACACCTTC. Protein sequence: CASTSPQGGGGYTF.

The chain employs TRBV30 and TRBJ2-5, with D possibly matching TRBD1 (6 bases). The ends were cut back, 7 bases at V and 1 base at J, with 13 bases in the middle. Germline V gene lookup returns CDR1 GTSNPN and CDR2 SVGIG (reference sequence). The CDR3 loop spans 13 amino acids. The CDR3 protein is CASSKGVQETQYF. CDR3 bases: TGTGCCTCCTCGAAGGGGGTCCAAGAGACCCAGTACTTC. The full variable domain, with the rest looked up from reference TRBV30 and TRBJ2-5, is SQTIHQWPATLVQPVGSPLSLECTVEGTSNPNLYWYRQAAGRGLQLLFYSVGIGQISSEVPQNLSASRPQDRQFILSSKKLLLSDSGFYLCASSKGVQETQYFGPGTRLLVL.

V and J are TRBV7-9 and TRBJ1-5; D remains ambiguous. Trimming left V 5 bases short and J 3 bases short, with 11 bases between. Germline assignment: CDR1 SEHNR and CDR2 FQNEAQ (reference sequence). This CDR3 has 14 amino acids. For the CDR3, the DNA is TGTGCCAGCAGCGGGGAACAGTCCAATCAGCCCCAGCATTTT. Its protein product is CASSGEQSNQPQHF.

The chain uses TRBV7-2 and TRBJ1-2; weak D call: TRBD1 (6 bases). V shed 6 bases and J shed 8 bases, with 22 bases lying between them. Germline CDR1 reads SGHTA; CDR2 reads FQGNSA. The CDR3 length is 15 residues. In DNA, the CDR3 is TGTGCCAGCAGTTCCCCCCCCACAGGGCCCTACGGCTACACCTTC. It yields the protein CASSSPPTGPYGYTF.

The chain combines TRBV15 with TRBJ2-5; D gene unclear. This CDR3 contains 12 residues. Trimming took 2 bases from V and 4 from J, leaving 5 bases between them. The germline CDR1 and CDR2 sequences are LNHNV and YYDKDF (reference sequence). This CDR3 is CATSRKGETQYF. CDR3 coding DNA: TGTGCCACCAGCAGAAAAGGAGAGACCCAGTACTTC. The whole variable domain, filled in from reference TRBV15 and TRBJ2-5, reads DAMVIQNPRYQVTQFGKPVTLSCSQTLNHNVMYWYQQKSSQAPKLLFHYYDKDFNNEADTPDNFQSRRPNTSFCFLDIRSPGLGDTAMYLCATSRKGETQYFGPGTRLLVL.

The V gene is TRBV5-1, the J gene TRBJ2-7; the D gene is possibly TRBD2 (6 bases). This CDR3 has 14 residues. Trimming removed 4 bases at V and 7 bases at J, with 18 bases between. CDR1 SGHRS and CDR2 YFSETQ come from the germline V gene. DNA for the CDR3: TGCGCCAGCAGCGATGGGACTTCCACTCGGGAGCAGTACTTC. The encoded protein is CASSDGTSTREQYF.